The entry below gives a single T cell receptor (beta chain) sequence along with its context. Its antigen target is currently unknown. Base qualities are missing; no much larger clone stands one base away. The cohort consisted of 600 or so healthy bone marrow donors. At the time of sampling, all cohort members were nominally healthy, though unrecorded immune exposures were likely present. The donor tested CMV seronegative and was one of the 352 seronegative cohort members. A peripheral blood sample was provided by each donor, and peripheral blood mononuclear cells were used for TCR beta sequencing. Genomic DNA extraction from the blood cell samples was performed with the Qiagen DNeasy Blood Extraction Kit. Trimming removed 7 bases from V and 7 bases from J, leaving 19 bases between the germline ends. Sequences MNHEY (CDR1) and SVGAGI (CDR2) are obtained from the germline V gene. There are 14 amino acids in the CDR3, from cysteine to phenylalanine inclusive. The retained sequence is limited to the CDR3, 42 bases, with the frame set at the first base.

The data stem from a study of cytomegalovirus exposure and HLA in healthy donors (dated by TCRdb to about 2017). Broadly, across the study: An earlier analysis of approximately 640 of the donors reported approximately 270 Gb of sequence data and roughly 100 million unique TCR beta sequences from roughly 180 million T cells. An early release covering more than 500 HLA-typed donors comprised 300 to 350 gigabases of sequencing data and around 86 million unique TCR sequences. Of the roughly 400 genotyped donors, approximately 80% fell in the genetic ancestry cluster associated with self-reported Caucasian donors. The study aimed to test whether cataloging public T cell receptors could reveal signatures of past pathogen exposure. The study used immunosequencing to profile the T cell repertoires of approximately 640 subjects and linked those repertoires to cytomegalovirus serostatus. Besides the first cohort of around 670 subjects, a separate validation cohort made up of 120 different subjects was used. To predict cytomegalovirus infection status, the study brought together high-throughput TCR immunosequencing, statistical association of individual TCRs with disease status, and machine learning. To study patterns of TCR occurrence, a later analysis re-analyzed previously published TCR beta repertoires from under 750 donors and added high-resolution HLA genotyping. Rather than drawing on any new phenotypic data, the later analysis identified candidate immune exposures from TCR beta sequences and the way those sequences occurred across donors. In an earlier analysis of roughly 600 of the donors, high-throughput TCR beta sequencing was used to judge whether each TCR beta V gene segment behaved as functional or pseudogenic. Alongside the repertoire data, information on donor age, sex, ethnicity and CMV serostatus was compiled. A later genetic analysis used genome-wide SNP genotypes for about 55% of the 666 donors, treating that subset as a discovery cohort. Every repertoire in the discovery cohort had been generated on one and the same sequencing platform. HLA typing included class I and class II loci at four-digit resolution. The number of donors typed differed by locus, with about 629-630 for A, B, C, DRB1 and DQB1, around 520 for DQA1, 600 to 610 for DPA1, and some 450 for DPB1. Because of strong linkage in the cohort, five DR-DQ haplotypes were treated as single units for association and clustering. On average, about 240,000 unique TCR beta nucleotide sequences were sequenced per donor among 350 to 400 genotyped donors of the cohort, with roughly 18% of those sequences being non-productive. General conclusions and limits of the study: A later analysis found that TCR association rates varied across HLA loci, with DRB1 alleles showing the most associated TCRs and HLA-C alleles the fewest. A cluster of highly shared sequence variants was judged likely to be a technical artifact of the sequencing pipeline. Because counts were too low, 15 or so rarely observed V segments, including chromosome 9 orphons, were excluded from the earlier analysis of several hundred of the donors. The 87-base-pair reads could not distinguish some IMGT-functional V segments, including TRBV6-2 and TRBV6-3, so those segments were excluded. The only immune exposure information available for the cohort was CMV serostatus. Three of the identified cytomegalovirus-associated TCR beta chains were confirmed in vitro to be specific for cytomegalovirus antigens. The study listed over 150 TCR beta chains as associated with cytomegalovirus. While some public TCRs were present in many individuals, most TCR sequences turned up only very rarely across donors. Because HLA typing was unavailable for some donors at each locus, only the typed subset was used in association tests. This cohort had only TCR beta chains sequenced, and the lack of alpha or paired-chain data limited which features could be detected. When HLA alleles, especially DR and DQ, strongly co-occurred, attributing TCR associations to individual alleles was difficult. A later genetic analysis associated a missense DCLRE1C variant with V-gene and J-gene trimming of TCR beta chains, and an independent cohort replicated the association. A later analysis found that most CMV-associated TCR beta chains appeared HLA-restricted, with HLA associations seemingly driven largely by CMV exposure. Presence/absence analyses assumed roughly uniform sequencing depth across donors, an assumption that may not hold. A further reported finding was that TCR beta sequences accurately predicted the HLA-A and HLA-B alleles for most subjects in the first cohort. Several of the top co-occurrence clusters appeared to be linked to parvovirus B19, influenza, CMV and Epstein-Barr virus, according to a later analysis. The authors suggested that the approach could potentially be extended to other disease states and immunological phenotypes. Linkage disequilibrium might explain the correlated functional status among segregating V segments, but an unknown experimental factor could not be ruled out. A later genetic analysis reported fewer N-insertions in productive TCRs among donors in an Asian-associated ancestry cluster than the approximately 700-donor mean. Compared with equally common non-associated chains, HLA-associated TCR beta chains in a later analysis were more clonally expanded and had lower generation probabilities. The classifier was reported to diagnose cytomegalovirus status with high specificity and sensitivity in both the original cohort and the validation cohort. In a later analysis, around 17,000 TCR beta sequences were associated with specific HLA alleles at a false discovery rate of 0.05. An earlier analysis of several hundred of the donors showed that most TCR beta V segments appeared in productive rearrangements either about 87% or about 30% of the time, which broadly matched IMGT annotations.

The method was the immunoSEQ multiplex PCR assay. A mixture of 60 forward primers for TCR Vbeta segments and 13 reverse primers for TCR Jbeta segments was used in the multiplex PCR. The CDR3 region of rearranged TCR beta genes was amplified from genomic DNA with a multiplex PCR assay. The Illumina HiSeq System was used to sequence the amplified TCR beta libraries as 87-base-pair reads. Concerning the study's data processing: A later analysis tallied approximately 87 million unique TCR beta chains across the 610 or so repertoires, and about 12 million of those chains were shared by two or more donors. To remove PCR and sequencing errors, raw reads were error-corrected and collapsed into unique sequences using a nearest-neighbor algorithm that merged closely related sequences. V, D and J gene segments were assigned by aligning CDR3 sequences to IMGT reference sequences. For a sequence to be retained, a match of at least six nucleotides was required to both a V gene segment and a J gene segment. Rearrangements were called productive when the CDR3 lacked stop codons and stayed in frame with V and J; all others were non-productive. Following IMGT convention, CDR3 was defined as the stretch from the second conserved V-encoded cysteine to the conserved J-encoded phenylalanine. The earlier analysis of fewer than 700 of the donors excluded sequences that lacked an unambiguous match to a single V gene segment. In an earlier analysis of a few hundred of the donors, V segments were called functional above 56.7% productive rearrangements and were called segregating when the between-donor standard deviation exceeded 5%. A statistical classification framework was developed to diagnose cytomegalovirus status using the catalog of TCR beta chain sequences. V and J gene assignment, in a later analysis, came from comparing TCR nucleotide sequences with IMGT/GENE-DB human TR gene sequences. In a later analysis, CDR3 sequences and most-parsimonious VDJ recombination scenarios were assigned using the TCRdist pipeline. In a later analysis, each TCR beta chain was defined by its CDR3 amino acid sequence together with its V-gene family, and reads without a unique V-gene family were excluded. A later analysis removed over 500 highly shared, low-generation-probability nucleotide sequences to deal with suspected cross-contamination and a sequencing artifact. For each public chain, a later analysis derived a clonal expansion index from normalized ranks of inferred template counts within each repertoire. A later analysis computed generation probabilities with a VDJ recombination model fitted to out-of-frame rearrangements, and checked the results against IGoR. A later analysis scored TCR-TCR, TCR-HLA and TCR-CMV co-occurrence with hypergeometric tests, applying a repertoire-size bias correction to TCR pairs. To estimate false discovery rates, a later analysis permuted the HLA or CMV assignments 20 times. In a later analysis, co-occurring TCRs were grouped with DBSCAN, and TCRdist sequence similarity was added when clustering was performed within HLA-allele-positive subsets. Repertoires with fewer than 30,000 or more than 120,000 public chains, plus five repertoires with anomalous nucleotide sharing, were excluded from co-occurrence clustering. TCRdb retrieved this table from immuneACCESS and kept in-frame rearrangements only. Not all clones are present; in checked studies, unresolved V genes account for under half, and no reason is known for the remainder. V and J calls and clone size come straight from that table; D and trimming were deduced from the DNA. The sample profile shows roughly 160,000 clones; 65% to 80% of them were found once. About 4.4% of the sample is held by the ten biggest clonotypes.

The receptor's source is a man aged 35 to 55 in good health and CMV-seronegative. The chain joins TRBV6-5 to TRBJ1-1, and TRBD1 may be the D gene, going by 6 matching bases. Source material: PBMCs. The sequence in DNA is TGTGCCAGCAAAGGGTCACAGGGAAGTGGTGAAGCTTTCTTT. Its protein product is CASKGSQGSGEAFF.